The clone carrying this T cell receptor (beta chain) was seen a handful of times. Its antigen remains unidentified. Trimming removed 3 bases at V and 0 bases at J, with 12 bases between. The CDR3 covers 15 residues. Per germline, CDR1 KGHSH and CDR2 LQKENI. Construction of the TCR beta libraries employed iRepertoire HTBI primers in conjunction with Arm-PCR of CDR3 regions. In the original workflow: The samples yielded 50 to 80 TRBV and roughly 15 TRBJ segments. TCRdb passed the multiplex PCR reads through MiXCR, listing each CDR3 protein once. TCRdb, rather than the study authors, made the V and J calls. The table lists about 530,000 distinct CDR3 sequences, 15% to 20% of them singletons. This specimen belongs to a study of regulatory T cells in long-lasting Graves disease. About the study: New Graves' disease cases had less than 3 months of antithyroid drugs. Study-wide findings and caveats: Segments TRBV28, TRBJ1-2 and TRBJ2-5 showed preferential usage in persistent disease.

Time point given: newly diagnosed GD, antithyroid drugs for less than 3 months. Following extraction of RNA from PBMCs, that RNA was used to make the TCR library. The data were also submitted as part of a second study, on T cells in Graves' hyperthyroidism and ophthalmopathy. That report notes: A first-round RT-PCR of the TCR CDR3 used the HTBI primer set.

The clonotype was recovered from a woman aged 40 to 65 with Graves disease. Sequenced material: peripheral blood mononuclear cells (PBMCs), taken at new diagnosis, from a patient treated with antithyroid drugs. The chain couples TRBV18 to TRBJ2-7; D is perhaps TRBD1 or TRBD2 (5 bases each). CDR3 protein: CASSPGTESSYEQYF. The CDR3 DNA follows: TGTGCCAGCTCACCGGGGACCGAAAGCTCCTACGAGCAGTACTTC.